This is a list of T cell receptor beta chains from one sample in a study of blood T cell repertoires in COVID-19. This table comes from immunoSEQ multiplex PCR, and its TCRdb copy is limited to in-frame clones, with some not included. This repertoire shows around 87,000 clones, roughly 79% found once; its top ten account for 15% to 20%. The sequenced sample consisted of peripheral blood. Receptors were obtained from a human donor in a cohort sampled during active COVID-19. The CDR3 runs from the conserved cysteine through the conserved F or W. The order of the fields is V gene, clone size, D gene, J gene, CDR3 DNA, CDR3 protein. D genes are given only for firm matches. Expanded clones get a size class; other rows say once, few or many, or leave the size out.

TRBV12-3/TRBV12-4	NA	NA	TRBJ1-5	TGTGCCAGCAGTTCAACGCGTTCCCAGCATTTT	CASSSTRSQHF
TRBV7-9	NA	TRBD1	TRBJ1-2	TGTGCCAGCAGCTTAGCTAAAGGAGACAGGGAGTATGGCTACACCTTC	CASSLAKGDREYGYTF
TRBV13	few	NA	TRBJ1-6	TGTGCCAGCAGCTTTAGAGATTCACCCCTCCACTTT	CASSFRDSPLHF
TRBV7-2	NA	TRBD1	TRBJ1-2	TGTGCCAGCAGCCCCATGGGACAGTCCTATGGCTACACCTTC	CASSPMGQSYGYTF
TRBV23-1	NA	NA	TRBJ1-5	TGCGCCAGCAGTCAATATGGGAGGGAAGATCAGCCCCAGCATTTT	CASSQYGREDQPQHF
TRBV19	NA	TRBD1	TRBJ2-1	TGTGCCAGTAGTATAGTAGGGGGACAGGGTGAGCAGTTCTTC	CASSIVGGQGEQFF
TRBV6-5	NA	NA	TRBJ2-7	TGTGCCAGCAAGCGGATTGGCTACGAGCAGTACTTC	CASKRIGYEQYF
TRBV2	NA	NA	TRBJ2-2	TGTGCCAGCAGTGGGACAGCCGCGAACACCGGGGAGCTGTTTTTT	CASSGTAANTGELFF
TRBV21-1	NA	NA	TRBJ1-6	TGTGCCAGCCACGGAGGACAGGAACGCAACCGATATTGTTCACCCCTCCACTTT	CASHGGQERNRYCSPLHF
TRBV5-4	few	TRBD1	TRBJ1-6	TGTGCCAGCAGCTCCAAAAGACAGGGGGCGAATTCACCCCTCCACTTT	CASSSKRQGANSPLHF
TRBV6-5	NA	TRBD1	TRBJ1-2	TGTGCCAGCAGGGGACAGGGATCAAACTATGGCTACACCTTC	CASRGQGSNYGYTF
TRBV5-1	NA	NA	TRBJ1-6	TGCGCCAGCAGCCCGGGACACCCAAGCAATTCACCCCTCCACTTT	CASSPGHPSNSPLHF
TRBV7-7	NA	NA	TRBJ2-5	TGTGCTAGCAGCTTAGCCCCTAGCCTCGGAGGGACAGAGACCCAGTACTTC	CASSLAPSLGGTETQYF
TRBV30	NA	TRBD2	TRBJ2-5	TGTGCCGGACTAGCGGGGGGGGGACAAGAGACCCAGTACTTC	CAGLAGGGQETQYF
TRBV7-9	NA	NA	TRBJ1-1	TGTGCCAGCAGCTCCTCTGGGGGGGACACTGAAGCTTTCTTT	CASSSSGGDTEAFF
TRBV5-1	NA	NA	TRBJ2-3	TGCGCCAGCAGCTTGGGTGAGGGCACAGATACGCAGTATTTT	CASSLGEGTDTQYF
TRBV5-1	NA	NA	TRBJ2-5	TGCGCCAGCAGCTTGGGGGTGCAGGGAGGAGAGACCCAGTACTTC	CASSLGVQGGETQYF
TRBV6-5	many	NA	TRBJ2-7	TGTGCCAGCAGATCACCGGGACAAACCATCTACGAGCAGTACTTC	CASRSPGQTIYEQYF
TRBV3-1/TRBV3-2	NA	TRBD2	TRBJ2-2	TGTGCCAGCGCCCCCCTAGCGGGAGGAACCGGGGAGCTGTTTTTT	CASAPLAGGTGELFF
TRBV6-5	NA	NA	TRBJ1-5	TGTGCCAGCAGGCAGGGGTCGAGTCAGCCCCAGCATTTT	CASRQGSSQPQHF
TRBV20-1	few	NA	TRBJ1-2	TGCAGCTACAGGGATACGGGTGGCTACACCTTC	CSYRDTGGYTF
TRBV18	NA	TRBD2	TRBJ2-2	TGTGCCAGCTCACCTAGCGGGAGCCTCGGGGAGCTGTTTTTT	CASSPSGSLGELFF
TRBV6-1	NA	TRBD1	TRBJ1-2	TGTGCCAGCAGTGAATCCTGGACAGGGACCCTCTATGGCTACACCTTC	CASSESWTGTLYGYTF
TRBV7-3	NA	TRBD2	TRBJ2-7	TGTGCCAGCAGCCCGGGAGGCCAGGGCGAGCAGTACTTC	CASSPGGQGEQYF
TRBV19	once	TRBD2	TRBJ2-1	TGTGCCAGTAGTATACGACTAGCGGGCGCCGAAACCTACAATGAGCAGTTCTTC	CASSIRLAGAETYNEQFF
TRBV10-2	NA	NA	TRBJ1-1	TGCGCCAGCCGGGGGTTGAACACTGAAGCTTTCTTT	CASRGLNTEAFF
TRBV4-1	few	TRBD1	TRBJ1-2	TGCGCCAGCAGCCCAGGGGGCAGCTATGGCTACACCTTC	CASSPGGSYGYTF
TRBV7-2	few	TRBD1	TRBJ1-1	TGTGCCAGCAGCTCGTCGACAGGGTATAGAGACACTGAAGCTTTCTTT	CASSSSTGYRDTEAFF
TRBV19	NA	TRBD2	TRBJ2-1	TGTGCCAGTAGTATAGGGACTAGCGGGAAATATCCTGAGCAGTTCTTC	CASSIGTSGKYPEQFF
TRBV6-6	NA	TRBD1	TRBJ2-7	TGTGCCAGCACCGGGACAGGGGAATCCTACGAGCAGTACTTC	CASTGTGESYEQYF
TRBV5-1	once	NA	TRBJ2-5	TGCGCCAGCAGCTTGGAGGGGAACCAAGAGACCCAGTACTTC	CASSLEGNQETQYF
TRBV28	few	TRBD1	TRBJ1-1	TGTGCCAGCACAAGGACAGGAGAAATGAACACTGAAGCTTTCTTT	CASTRTGEMNTEAFF
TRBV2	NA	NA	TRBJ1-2	TGTGCCAGCAGTGGTAGGGAGTTCGGGGGGCGAGGCTACACCTTC	CASSGREFGGRGYTF
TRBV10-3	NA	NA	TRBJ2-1	TGTGCCATCATGTCGGCCCAGGGGAGTGAGCAGTTCTTC	CAIMSAQGSEQFF
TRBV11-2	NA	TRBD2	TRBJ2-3	TGTGCCAGCAGCTTAGATCGGGTTCTAGCGGGAGAGGGAGATACGCAGTATTTT	CASSLDRVLAGEGDTQYF
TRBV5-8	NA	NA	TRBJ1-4	TGTGCCAGCAGTGGAGGGCTGAATGAAAAACTGTTTTTT	CASSGGLNEKLFF
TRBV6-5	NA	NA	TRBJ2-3	TGTGCCAGCCGGAGGACAGCGGCACATACGCAGTATTTT	CASRRTAAHTQYF